Listed here are 14 T cell receptor beta chains from one sample, sequenced in a study of CD8 T cells in ankylosing spondylitis. Broader study findings: Characteristic, it appeared, of ankylosing spondylitis blood was a TCR beta motif of seven or eight highly homologous variants.

No antigen is known for these receptors. TCRdb fed the 5' RACE reads into MiXCR, producing one record per CDR3 protein. The sample has approximately 500,000 distinct CDR3 sequences, 10% to 15% seen once. The sequenced sample consisted of blood, either unsorted or a sorted T cell fraction (not recorded which). Source of these receptors: a male donor with ankylosing spondylitis.

The gene calls are TRBV29-1 and TRBJ1-1, with 9 bases fitting TRBD1. Germline CDR1 SQVTM, CDR2 ANQGSEA. Trimming took 0 bases from V and 8 from J; bases not matched to a gene: 1. The CDR3 extends over 12 amino acids. CDR3 DNA: TGCAGCGTTGAAGATGGGACAGGGGAAGCTTTCTTT. Its translation is CSVEDGTGEAFF.

This clonotype occurred a few times. The rearrangement links TRBV20-1 to TRBJ2-7, with TRBD2 as a possible D gene (6 bases). Germline-derived CDR1 and CDR2 are DFQATT and SNEGSKA (reference sequence). CDR3 length: 18 amino acids. The V gene lost 3 bases and the J gene lost 0 bases, with 24 bases spanning the gap. Written as DNA, the CDR3 is TGCAGTGCTAGTGTCCCCTGGGGCGAGGCGGGGAGCTCCTACGAGCAGTACTTC. It is translated as CSASVPWGEAGSSYEQYF.

This clonotype showed up just a few times. The chain carries TRBV20-1 and TRBJ2-1, with D perhaps matching TRBD2 (6 bases). The germline V gene encodes CDR1 DFQATT and CDR2 SNEGSKA (reference sequence). V dropped 2 bases and J dropped 9 bases, with 23 bases sitting between them. The CDR3 is made up of 16 amino acids. CDR3 in DNA: TGCAGTGCTAGAAGGATCGGAGGGCCCGTTATACCTGAGCAGTTCTTC. Translation: CSARRIGGPVIPEQFF.

This clonotype was detected only a few times. The chain joins TRBV24-1 to TRBJ1-2; D is uncertain. The CDR3 runs to 14 residues. Germline assignment: CDR1 KGHDR and CDR2 SFDVKD. The germline V and J ends were trimmed by 4 bases and 7 bases, with 15 bases remaining between them. The CDR3 DNA sequence: TGTGCCACCAGTGACCACAATCGACGGAGTGGCTACACCTTC. This codes for CATSDHNRRSGYTF.

This clonotype was seen more than once but under ten times. The chain is built from TRBV7-2 and TRBJ2-5; D assignment may be TRBD1 or TRBD2 (5 bases each). The ends were cut back, 7 bases at V and 10 bases at J, with 25 bases in the middle. Germline CDR1 reads SGHTA; CDR2 reads FQGNSA. The CDR3 is 15 residues long. CDR3 sequence (DNA): TGTGCCAGCACCCTAACGGGCGGGTGGGGCTCGAGCCAGTACTTC. It encodes CASTLTGGWGSSQYF.

There are a few counts of this clonotype. The rearrangement uses TRBV20-1 and TRBJ2-1; tentatively, D is TRBD1 (6 bases). This CDR3 contains 14 residues. CDR1 is DFQATT, CDR2 SNEGSKA, per germline (reference sequence). Trimming left V 2 bases short and J 8 bases short, with 16 bases between. The CDR3 sequence is CSARQGTPQDEQFF. CDR3 sequence (DNA): TGCAGTGCTAGACAGGGGACCCCCCAAGATGAGCAGTTCTTC.

J is TRBJ2-5 and V is TRBV11-2, with TRBD1 identical over 9 bases. The CDR3 runs 15 residues. From germline, CDR1 is SGHAT and CDR2 FQNNGV. J was trimmed by 4 bases and V by 6 bases; bases with no gene match: 9. The CDR3 region has the DNA TGTGCCAGCAGTCGTGGACAGGGGCCTGGAGAGACCCAGTACTTC. Protein sequence: CASSRGQGPGETQYF.

This clonotype turned up a few times. The chain combines TRBV20-1 with TRBJ2-4, with D perhaps matching TRBD2 (6 bases). Trimming removed 0 bases at V and 1 base at J, with 16 bases between. CDR1 is DFQATT and CDR2 is SNEGSKA in the germline V gene (reference sequence). This CDR3 has 17 amino acids. The CDR3 region is CSAREVPRAGAKNIQYF. In DNA form, the CDR3 reads TGCAGTGCTAGAGAGGTCCCCAGGGCGGGGGCCAAAAACATTCAGTACTTC.

The V gene is TRBV15, the J gene TRBJ2-2; tentative D call: TRBD2 (5 bases). Trimming stripped 4 bases from V and 6 bases from J, with 9 bases between. The CDR3 totals 13 residues. Germline CDR1 and CDR2: LNHNV and YYDKDF (reference sequence). CDR3 region: CATSMGRSGELFF. The CDR3 DNA is TGTGCCACCAGCATGGGGAGATCCGGGGAGCTGTTTTTT.

This clonotype was seen ten or more times. The V and J genes are TRBV7-9 and TRBJ2-5, with 9 bases that match TRBD2. This CDR3 region has 15 residues. V was pared by 4 bases and J by 4 bases, with 7 bases of the junction left unmatched. The V gene's germline CDR1 is SEHNR and CDR2 FQNEAQ (reference sequence). As DNA, the CDR3 is TGTGCCAGCAGCTATCCGCGGGAGGGAGGAGAGACCCAGTACTTC. The encoded protein is CASSYPREGGETQYF.

Only a few counts were recorded for this clonotype. V and J are TRBV27 and TRBJ2-1; D not certain. This CDR3 region has 15 residues. V was clipped by 4 bases and J by 1 base, with 11 bases between them. Germline V gene data show CDR1 as MNHEY and CDR2 as SMNVEV (reference sequence). The CDR3 DNA is TGTGCCAGCAGTTCCCATCCGGAATCCTACAATGAGCAGTTCTTC. As protein: CASSSHPESYNEQFF.

This clonotype occurred a few times. V is TRBV11-2 and J is TRBJ1-3; no clear D gene. Germline V lookup: CDR1 SGHAT, CDR2 FQNNGV. V gave up 6 bases and J gave up 2 bases, with 8 bases separating them. The CDR3 has 13 amino acids. The CDR3 is CASRQAAGNTIYF. DNA of the CDR3: TGTGCCAGCAGGCAGGCGGCTGGAAACACCATATATTTT.

The chain's CDR3 is CSVRSSTGWETQYF. The CDR3 nucleotides read TGCAGCGTCCGCTCCTCCACTGGTTGGGAGACCCAGTACTTC. The rearrangement joins TRBV29-1 to TRBJ2-5; D uncertain. Germline assignment: CDR1 SQVTM and CDR2 ANQGSEA. The CDR3 sequence is 14 residues long. The germline V and J ends were trimmed by 6 bases and 5 bases, with 19 bases remaining between them.

This clonotype was observed a few times. The chain links TRBV20-1 to TRBJ1-2; a weak D match, TRBD1 (5 bases). The germline V and J ends were trimmed by 3 bases and 7 bases, with 21 bases remaining between them. The V gene's germline CDR1 is DFQATT and CDR2 SNEGSKA (reference sequence). The CDR3 is 15 residues long. The CDR3 spells CSASPRLQGSGGYTF. CDR3 nucleotides: TGCAGTGCTAGCCCTCGACTTCAGGGTTCTGGTGGCTACACCTTC.